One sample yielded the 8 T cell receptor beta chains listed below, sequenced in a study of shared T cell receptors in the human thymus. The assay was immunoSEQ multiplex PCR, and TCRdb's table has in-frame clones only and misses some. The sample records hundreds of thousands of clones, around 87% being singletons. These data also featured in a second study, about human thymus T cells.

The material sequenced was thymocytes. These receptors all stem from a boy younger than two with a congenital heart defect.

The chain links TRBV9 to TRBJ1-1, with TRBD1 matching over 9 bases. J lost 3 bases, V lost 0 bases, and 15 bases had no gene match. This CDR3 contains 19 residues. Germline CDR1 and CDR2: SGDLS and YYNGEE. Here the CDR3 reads CASSVGLGQGVSFDTEAFF. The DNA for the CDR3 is TGTGCCAGCAGCGTAGGATTGGGACAGGGTGTTTCGTTCGACACTGAAGCTTTCTTT.

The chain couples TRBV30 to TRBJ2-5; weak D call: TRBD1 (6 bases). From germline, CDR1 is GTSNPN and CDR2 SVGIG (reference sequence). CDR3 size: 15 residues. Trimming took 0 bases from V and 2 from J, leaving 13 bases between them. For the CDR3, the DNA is TGTGCCTGGAGTGTCCGTCAGGGGAAGCAAGAGACCCAGTACTTC. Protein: CAWSVRQGKQETQYF.

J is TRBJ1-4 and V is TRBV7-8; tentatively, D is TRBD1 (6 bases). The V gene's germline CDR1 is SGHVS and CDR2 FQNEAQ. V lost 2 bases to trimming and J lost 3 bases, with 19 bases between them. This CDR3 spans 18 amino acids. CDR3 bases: TGTGCCAGCAGCTTATGTAAAGCAGGGGAGGGAGCTAATGAAAAACTGTTTTTT. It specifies CASSLCKAGEGANEKLFF.

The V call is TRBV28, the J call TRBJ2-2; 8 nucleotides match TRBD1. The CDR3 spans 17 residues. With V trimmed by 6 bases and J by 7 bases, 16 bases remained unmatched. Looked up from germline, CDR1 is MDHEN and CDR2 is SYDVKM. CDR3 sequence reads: CASSTIPRLTGGGELFF. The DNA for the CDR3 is TGTGCCAGCAGCACCATTCCCCGACTCACAGGGGGCGGGGAGCTGTTTTTT.

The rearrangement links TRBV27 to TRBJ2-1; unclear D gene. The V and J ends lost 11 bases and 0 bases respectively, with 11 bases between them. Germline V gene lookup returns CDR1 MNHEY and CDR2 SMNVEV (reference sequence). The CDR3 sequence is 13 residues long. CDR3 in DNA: TGTGCCCTTTATTTCAGCTCCTACAATGAGCAGTTCTTC. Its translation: CALYFSSYNEQFF.

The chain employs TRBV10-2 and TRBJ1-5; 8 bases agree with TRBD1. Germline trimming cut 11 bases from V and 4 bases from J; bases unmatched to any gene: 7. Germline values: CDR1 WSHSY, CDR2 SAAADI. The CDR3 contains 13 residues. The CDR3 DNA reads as TGCGCCGGGGGGCAGGGGGCAAATCAGCCCCAGCATTTT. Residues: CAGGQGANQPQHF.

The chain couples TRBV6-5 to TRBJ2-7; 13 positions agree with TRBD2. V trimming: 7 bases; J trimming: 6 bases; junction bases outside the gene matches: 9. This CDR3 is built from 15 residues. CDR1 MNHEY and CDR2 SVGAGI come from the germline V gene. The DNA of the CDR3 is TGTGCCAGCACCCTCCGACTAGCGGGAGGATCCGAGCAGTACTTC. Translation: CASTLRLAGGSEQYF.

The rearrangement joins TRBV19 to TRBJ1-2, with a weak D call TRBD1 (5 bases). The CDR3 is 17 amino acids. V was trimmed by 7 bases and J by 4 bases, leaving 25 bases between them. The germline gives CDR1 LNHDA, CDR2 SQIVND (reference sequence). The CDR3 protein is CASKEAPGTWKPYGYTF. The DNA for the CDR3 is TGTGCCAGTAAGGAGGCCCCCGGGACTTGGAAACCCTATGGCTACACCTTC. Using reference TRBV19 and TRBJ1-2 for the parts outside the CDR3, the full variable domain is DGGITQSPKYLFRKEGQNVTLSCEQNLNHDAMYWYRQDPGQGLRLIYYSQIVNDFQKGDIAEGYSVSREKKESFPLTVTSAQKNPTAFYLCASKEAPGTWKPYGYTFGSGTRLTVV.